The 19 T cell receptor beta chains given below trace back to one sample, sequenced in a study of T cell repertoires in cytomegalovirus infection. These TCRs' antigens remain unknown. TCRdb reanalysed the reads using MiXCR and keeps one entry per CDR3 protein. The repertoire has about 700,000 distinct CDR3 sequences, around a third of them found once; the top ten carry roughly 18%. The sample in question was cultured PBMCs, obtained from culture after CMV antigen stimulation. These receptors originate from a human donor in good health (CMV status not recorded). Some clones in this sample may be carry-over from other donors' samples.

This chain joins TRBV12-5 and TRBJ1-1; D not resolved. The CDR3 length is 17 residues. The germline V gene encodes CDR1 LGHNT and CDR2 FRNRAP. The V gene lost 0 bases and the J gene lost 0 bases, with 14 bases spanning the gap. DNA for the CDR3: TGTGCTAGTGGTTTGGTACTCAGTAGAGAAATGAACACTGAAGCTTTCTTT. Translation gives CASGLVLSREMNTEAFF.

The table lists this clonotype with a few counts. The V gene is TRBV6-2 or TRBV6-3, the J gene TRBJ2-7; 11 bases line up with TRBD2. The CDR3 has 14 amino acids. Germline lookup yields CDR1 MNHEY and CDR2 SVGEGT. Unmatched junction bases numbered 6, after V lost 7 bases and J lost 4 bases. CDR3 DNA: TGTGCCAGCATGGGACTAGCGGACCTTTACGAGCAGTACTTC. Translated: CASMGLADLYEQYF.

This clonotype turned up a few times. The rearrangement joins TRBV10-3 to TRBJ2-7, with D unclear. CDR3 length equals 11 residues. Trimming took 3 bases from V and 2 from J, leaving 2 bases between them. Germline V gene sequence: CDR1 ENHRY, CDR2 SYGVKD. The CDR3 bases are TGTGCCATCAGTGAAGCCTACGAGCAGTACTTC. Amino acid sequence: CAISEAYEQYF.

The table lists this clonotype with many counts. The V gene is TRBV7-2, the J gene TRBJ1-1; D is uncertain. The CDR3 consists of 13 residues. V gave up 0 bases and J gave up 5 bases, with 7 bases separating them. Germline values: CDR1 SGHTA, CDR2 FQGNSA. CDR3: CASSLAVRTEAFF. DNA for the CDR3: TGTGCCAGCAGCTTAGCAGTAAGGACTGAAGCTTTCTTT. Together with reference TRBV7-2 and TRBJ1-1, the CDR3 gives the full variable domain: GAGVSQSPSNKVTEKGKDVELRCDPISGHTALYWYRQSLGQGLEFLIYFQGNSAPDKSGLPSDRFSAERTGGSVSTLTIQRTQQEDSAVYLCASSLAVRTEAFFGQGTRLTVV.

V usage is TRBV12-3 or TRBV12-4 and J usage is TRBJ1-5, with D perhaps TRBD1 (6 bases). The CDR3 has 13 residues. Trimming stripped 3 bases from V and 9 bases from J, with 12 bases between. The CDR3 region is CASSLTGASPQHF. The CDR3 coding sequence is TGTGCCAGCAGTTTGACAGGAGCCTCGCCCCAGCATTTT.

V gene TRBV10-3 combines with J gene TRBJ2-1; D is perhaps TRBD2 (5 bases). The V and J ends lost 0 bases and 6 bases respectively, with 12 bases between them. The CDR3 is 15 amino acids. Germline CDR1 ENHRY, CDR2 SYGVKD. CDR3 residues: CAISESGGLINEQFF. The CDR3, as DNA: TGTGCCATCAGTGAGTCGGGCGGGTTGATCAATGAGCAGTTCTTC.

This chain uses TRBV20-1 with TRBJ2-3; the D is unclear. V lost 6 bases to trimming and J lost 0 bases, with 16 bases between them. Germline assignment: CDR1 DFQATT and CDR2 SNEGSKA (reference sequence). CDR3 size: 15 residues. The CDR3: CSADGVDGSTDTQYF. In nucleotides, the CDR3 is TGCAGTGCCGATGGGGTCGACGGTAGCACAGATACGCAGTATTTT.

The chain joins TRBV7-6 to TRBJ2-3; D remains unclear. CDR1 and CDR2 (germline): SGHVS, FNYEAQ. CDR3 length equals 16 residues. Trimming took off 1 base at V and 0 bases at J, with 11 bases between the two ends. The CDR3 DNA reads as TGTGCCAGCAGCTTAGAACAAGATGCTAGCACAGATACGCAGTATTTT. Amino acid sequence: CASSLEQDASTDTQYF.

V is TRBV7-2 and J is TRBJ2-5; D perhaps matches TRBD1 (6 bases). Germline-derived CDR1 and CDR2 are SGHTA and FQGNSA. V was clipped by 3 bases and J by 4 bases, with 12 bases between them. There are 14 residues in the CDR3. The CDR3, as DNA: TGTGCCAGCAGCTTTCAGGGGATTTCAGAGACCCAGTACTTC. Residues: CASSFQGISETQYF.

This clonotype was seen a handful of times. V and J are TRBV19 and TRBJ1-5, with D maybe TRBD1 (5 bases). CDR1 is LNHDA, CDR2 SQIVND, per germline (reference sequence). V was cut by 5 bases and J by 7 bases, with 18 bases left in between. The CDR3 extends over 15 amino acids. DNA of the CDR3: TGTGCCAGTAGTCGGCGCCAGGGATTAGGACAGCCCCAGCATTTT. Its translation is CASSRRQGLGQPQHF.

At least ten counts were recorded for this clonotype. This rearrangement joins TRBV7-2 to TRBJ2-3, with D perhaps TRBD2 (5 bases). V lost 5 bases to trimming and J lost 2 bases, with 11 bases between them. This CDR3 region has 14 residues. CDR1 and CDR2 from the germline V gene are SGHTA and FQGNSA. The CDR3 loop reads CASSPRLTTDTQYF. The DNA for the CDR3 is TGTGCCAGCAGCCCACGACTAACCACAGATACGCAGTATTTT. Together with reference TRBV7-2 and TRBJ2-3, the CDR3 gives the full variable domain: GAGVSQSPSNKVTEKGKDVELRCDPISGHTALYWYRQSLGQGLEFLIYFQGNSAPDKSGLPSDRFSAERTGGSVSTLTIQRTQQEDSAVYLCASSPRLTTDTQYFGPGTRLTVL.

The chain employs TRBV20-1 and TRBJ1-1, with a weak D call TRBD1 (5 bases). Germline CDR1 reads DFQATT; CDR2 reads SNEGSKA (reference sequence). The CDR3 has 17 residues. V lost 2 bases and J 1 base, leaving 20 bases between the germline ends. The CDR3 region is CSARPHGAGMRNTEAFF. CDR3 bases: TGCAGTGCTAGACCCCACGGGGCAGGCATGAGGAACACTGAAGCTTTCTTT.

The chain links TRBV7-6 to TRBJ2-1; D tentatively fits TRBD1 or TRBD2 (5 bases each). V was cut by 3 bases and J by 3 bases, with 15 bases left in between. The CDR3 is made up of 16 amino acids. Germline lookup yields CDR1 SGHVS and CDR2 FNYEAQ. The CDR3 here is CASSFTGTSFYNEQFF. In DNA, the CDR3 is TGTGCCAGCAGCTTTACCGGGACCTCCTTCTACAATGAGCAGTTCTTC.

This clonotype was seen many times. This chain connects TRBV7-8 to TRBJ2-1; D could derive from TRBD1 or TRBD2 (5 bases each). Trimming removed 5 bases at V and 13 bases at J, with 18 bases between. Germline V gene data show CDR1 as SGHVS and CDR2 as FQNEAQ. This CDR3 contains 13 residues. Here the CDR3 DNA reads TGTGCCAGCAGCCTACTTCCGGGACCCGATCAGTTCTTC. Protein: CASSLLPGPDQFF. The full variable domain, with the rest looked up from reference TRBV7-8 and TRBJ2-1, is GAGVSQSPRYKVAKRGQDVALRCDPISGHVSLFWYQQALGQGPEFLTYFQNEAQLDKSGLPSDRFFAERPEGSVSTLKIQRTQQEDSAVYLCASSLLPGPDQFFGPGTRLTVL.

This clonotype was seen repeatedly, ten times or more. The rearrangement links TRBV7-2 to TRBJ1-6; D unresolved. The V and J ends lost 2 bases and 9 bases respectively, with 14 bases between them. Germline CDR1 is SGHTA and CDR2 is FQGNSA. CDR3 size: 15 residues. In DNA, the CDR3 is TGTGCCAGCAGCTTAAATGGGGATGGAGGTTCACCCCTCCACTTT. Protein: CASSLNGDGGSPLHF.

The V gene is TRBV3-1, the J gene TRBJ2-3; the match to TRBD2 covers 11 bases. Germline CDR1 LGHDT, CDR2 YNNKEL (reference sequence). The V and J ends lost 0 bases and 2 bases, in that order; junction bases with no gene match: 1. The CDR3 runs to 16 residues. The chain's CDR3 is CASSQELAGDTDTQYF. In nucleotides, the CDR3 is TGTGCCAGCAGCCAAGAACTAGCGGGGGACACAGATACGCAGTATTTT.

The table lists this clonotype with a few counts. The gene calls are TRBV7-8 and TRBJ2-1, with D possibly TRBD2 on 6 matching bases. The germline V gene has CDR1 SGHVS and CDR2 FQNEAQ. Trimming removed 6 bases at V and 3 bases at J, with 15 bases between. The CDR3 length is 15 residues. The CDR3 sequence is CASRVNRGGYNEQFF. Here the CDR3 DNA reads TGTGCCAGCAGGGTAAATCGGGGAGGCTACAATGAGCAGTTCTTC.

The chain joins TRBV20-1 to TRBJ1-3, with D possibly being TRBD1 (6 bases). Germline V gene data show CDR1 as DFQATT and CDR2 as SNEGSKA (reference sequence). This CDR3 spans 13 amino acids. V was cut by 1 base and J by 5 bases, with 9 bases left in between. CDR3 nucleotides: TGCAGTGCTAGAGGCCAGGGGAGAAACACCATATATTTT. It specifies CSARGQGRNTIYF.

The V and J genes are TRBV4-3 and TRBJ2-7, with TRBD2 matching 7 bases. Germline V gives CDR1 LGHNA, CDR2 YSLEER. The CDR3 is 17 amino acids. The trim removed 0 bases at V and 2 bases at J, leaving 10 bases unmatched. As DNA, the CDR3 is TGCGCCAGCAGCCAAGAACCCCCTAGCGGAGGAACCTACGAGCAGTACTTC. The encoded protein is CASSQEPPSGGTYEQYF.